This T cell receptor (beta chain) was documented in a study of PD-L1 blockade in urothelial cancer (dated by TCRdb to the late 2010s). A note on the overall study: Every patient began therapy in about 2014 and was given atezolizumab 1,200 mg intravenously every 3 weeks. In the same patients, pretreatment tumors underwent whole exome sequencing and RNA sequencing in addition to TCR sequencing. Progression-free survival longer than 6 months counted as durable clinical benefit, and TCR features were additionally tested against both progression-free and overall survival. Pretreatment tumor samples, along with matched peripheral blood collected serially before and after atezolizumab treatment, underwent TCR sequencing. Durable clinical benefit was achieved by nine patients and was not achieved by 20 patients. Approximately 30 patients had pretreatment blood TCR-seq, roughly 24 had at least one posttreatment blood collection, and roughly 24 had tumor TCR-seq. Patients had an ECOG performance status of 0 or 1 and had received between 0 and 3 prior chemotherapy regimens. About nine tenths of the roughly 30 patients were males with bladder-origin urothelial cancer, and about 65% of the 29 reported a prior smoking history. Blood samples yielded a median of roughly 150,000 T cells and more than 80,000 unique TCRs, with median clonality 0.080. Blood samples were analyzed at two time points: 3 weeks after treatment start (second dose) and 6 weeks after treatment start. The study, an exploratory multi-omic analysis, examined somatic, immune and clinical correlates of response to PD-L1 blockade with atezolizumab in urothelial cancer. On the study overall, not on this receptor specifically: Because of the small sample size (n ≈ 30) and the many exploratory analyses performed, the results are intended to be regarded as hypothesis-generating. At 3 weeks after the start of treatment, tumor-associated TCR clones in peripheral blood had expanded more in patients with durable benefit (n ≈ 20, p = 0.022). Improved progression-free and overall survival was found to be associated with pretreatment peripheral blood TCR clonality below the median.

About this clone: No antigen is known for it. Base-call qualities are not available, and no considerably larger clone is one nucleotide away.

Each PCR received spiked-in synthetic TCR analog templates so that absolute template abundance could be estimated from read counts. The immunoSEQ assay used bias-controlled V and J gene primers to amplify TCRbeta CDR3 regions from genomic DNA. Sequencing of rearranged TCRbeta segments was done at approximately 20X coverage. In the original analysis: Sequencing errors were corrected by clustering, and CDR3s were annotated against IMGT so that V, D and J genes could be assigned. Only productive TCRbeta rearrangements were used in downstream analyses, excluding out-of-frame or stop-codon sequences. Clonality was computed as one minus Shannon entropy normalized by the log of the number of unique productive sequences. Clones differing between time points or between blood and tumor were identified using Fisher's exact test with Benjamini-Hochberg correction, with an adjusted p below 0.01 applied as the threshold. As stored in TCRdb, this immuneACCESS dataset retains in-frame rearrangements with V and J assigned. A fraction of the clones does not appear; measured against another copy, unresolved V genes explain less than half of the discrepancy, and the remainder lacks a known reason. V, J and clone size derive from that table, while D and trimming were established from the DNA sequence. The sample table records some 48,000 clones; more than 80% of these occur just once. The ten largest clones add up to approximately 10% of the sample.

The CDR3 sequence holds 13 residues, the cysteine and phenylalanine included. Solely the CDR3 DNA is kept, with 39 bases framed from the first base. CDR1 and CDR2 (LGHNT, FRNRAP) derive from the germline V gene. V was cut back by 7 bases and J by 3 bases, leaving a gap of 12 bases between them. What this sample's time point label stands for: peripheral blood 6 weeks after treatment start. A cohort of 25 to 35 patients with locally advanced or metastatic urothelial carcinoma, treated at Memorial Sloan Kettering on a trial protocol, was included. Peripheral blood mononuclear cells were collected pretreatment and during treatment, at between 1 and 8 total time points per patient. The Qiagen DNeasy Blood extraction kit was used to purify genomic DNA from total PBMCs and from tumor samples. PBMCs were collected pretreatment and during treatment and were isolated and stored as previously described.

The receptor chain draws on TRBV12-5 and TRBJ1-2, with no confident D gene call. This TCR came from a man aged 65-85 years with urothelial cancer. The starting material was PBMCs, obtained around atezolizumab (anti-PD-L1) treatment. The CDR3 region reads CASAPRVDYGYTF. The DNA reads TGTGCTAGTGCCCCTCGAGTTGACTATGGCTACACCTTC.